This T cell receptor (beta chain) was observed in a study of T cell responses to AZD1222 COVID-19 vaccine. Whole-study results and caveats: Regions left unmutated in variants are reportedly the target of nearly half of spike-specific TCRs. The study sampled repertoires only after the peak T cell response. Once two AZD1222 doses were given, Spike-specific TCR breadth and depth went up. The donor cohort was predominantly white British with a female majority, and clonal diversity may have been underestimated.

CDR3 size: 16 residues. Trimming took 0 bases from V and 8 from J; bases not matched to a gene: 8. CDR1 KGHSH and CDR2 LQKENI come from the germline V gene. Sequencing was performed with immunoSEQ multiplex PCR; in TCRdb, only in-frame clones are kept and a portion is missing. The sample carries 100,000 or so clones, approximately 90% recorded once. This clone has only a few counts. Its specificity is not known. This sample comprised peripheral blood, obtained on day 0 of AZD1222 vaccination. The genes are TRBV18 and TRBJ1-4, with 8 nucleotides matching TRBD1. The sequence was obtained from an adult in good health. The chain's CDR3 is CASSPPGTGGTEKLFF. Here the CDR3 DNA reads TGTGCCAGCTCACCACCGGGTACAGGGGGGACCGAAAAACTGTTTTTT. The variable domain in full, with the rest retrieved from reference TRBV18 and TRBJ1-4, is NAGVMQNPRHLVRRRGQEARLRCSPMKGHSHVYWYRQLPEEGLKFMVYLQKENIIDESGMPKERFSAEFPKEGPSILRIQQVVRGDSAAYFCASSPPGTGGTEKLFFGSGTQLSVL.